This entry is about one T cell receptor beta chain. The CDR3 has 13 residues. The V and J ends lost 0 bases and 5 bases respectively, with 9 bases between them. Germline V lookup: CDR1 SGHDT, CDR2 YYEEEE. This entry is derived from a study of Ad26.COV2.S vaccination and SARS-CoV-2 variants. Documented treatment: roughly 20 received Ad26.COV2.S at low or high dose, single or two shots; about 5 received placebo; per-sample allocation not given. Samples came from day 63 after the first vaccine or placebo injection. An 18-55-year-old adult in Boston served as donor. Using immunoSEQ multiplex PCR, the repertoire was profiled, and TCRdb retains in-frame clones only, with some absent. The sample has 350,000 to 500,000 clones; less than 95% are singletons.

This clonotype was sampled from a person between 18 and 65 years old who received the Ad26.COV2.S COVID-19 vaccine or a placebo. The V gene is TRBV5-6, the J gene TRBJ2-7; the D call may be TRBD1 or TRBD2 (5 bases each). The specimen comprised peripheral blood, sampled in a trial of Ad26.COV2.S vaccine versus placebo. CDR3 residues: CASSLVEGNEQYF. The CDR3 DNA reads TGTGCCAGCAGCTTGGTAGAGGGGAACGAGCAGTACTTC.